One T cell receptor beta chain is described in this entry. Repertoires were generated with immunoSEQ multiplex PCR, while TCRdb's copy carries only in-frame clones and drops some. Among approximately 100,000 clones listed, about 92% were seen once. This sample stems from a study of siplizumab effects on memory and regulatory T cells. CDR3 length: 11 residues. The germline gives CDR1 SGHNT, CDR2 YENEEA. V was pared by 5 bases and J by 8 bases, with 7 bases between. This clonotype originated in a human donor in good health. Sequences were obtained from Tregs sorted from blood. The genes are TRBV11-3 and TRBJ2-1; D is undetermined. CDR3 bases: TGTGCCAGCAGCCGGTCTCATGAGCAGTTCTTC. It encodes CASSRSHEQFF.